The sequence of this T cell receptor beta chain was determined in a study of cytomegalovirus exposure and HLA in healthy donors. Germline CDR1 is SGHAT and CDR2 is FQNNGV. This CDR3 is 13 amino acids long. V was trimmed by 2 bases and J by 0 bases, leaving 2 bases between them. The PCR made use of 60 Vbeta and 13 Jbeta primers. Assay used: immunoSEQ multiplex PCR; TCRdb lists only in-frame clones, some missing. The sample records 110,000 to 150,000 clones, 75% to 80% being singletons. Study-wide points: CMV antigen specificity of three CMV-associated chains was confirmed in vitro.

As for this clone: Its matching antigen is unknown.

Material for sequencing was PBMCs. The clonotype originates from a male donor in good health and CMV-seronegative. V is TRBV11-2 and J is TRBJ1-5; no firm D call. CDR3 sequence reads: CASSLYSNQPQHF. CDR3 in DNA: TGTGCCAGCAGCTTATATAGCAATCAGCCCCAGCATTTT.